The 19 T cell receptor beta chains below come from one sample, sequenced in a study of beta chain features in type 1 diabetes. Every isolated RNA sample was fully reverse transcribed, so sequencing captured expressed TCRB transcripts. This table comes from immunoSEQ multiplex PCR, and its TCRdb copy is limited to in-frame clones, with some not included. The repertoire has about 240,000 clones, 25% to 30% of them found once; the top ten carry roughly 4%. Material: central memory CD4+ T cells from blood. These receptors all stem from a man aged 30 to 45 in good health.

The V and J genes are TRBV7-2 and TRBJ2-5, with D uncertain. Germline CDR1 is SGHTA and CDR2 is FQGNSA. V shed 3 bases and J shed 5 bases, with 22 bases lying between them. This CDR3 region has 17 residues. CDR3 coding DNA: TGTGCCAGCAGCTTCTCCCGACCGGGCCAGCGACGGGAGACCCAGTACTTC. Amino acids: CASSFSRPGQRRETQYF. Together with reference TRBV7-2 and TRBJ2-5, the CDR3 gives the full variable domain: GAGVSQSPSNKVTEKGKDVELRCDPISGHTALYWYRQSLGQGLEFLIYFQGNSAPDKSGLPSDRFSAERTGGSVSTLTIQRTQQEDSAVYLCASSFSRPGQRRETQYFGPGTRLLVL.

This clone came up many times. The chain couples TRBV5-4 to TRBJ2-1, with unresolved D. Germline V CDR1 and CDR2: SGHNT, YYREEE (reference sequence). CDR3 length: 16 amino acids. V was pared by 4 bases and J by 0 bases, with 14 bases between. The CDR3 DNA sequence: TGTGCCAGCAGCCCATCACGACTGAGCTCCTACAATGAGCAGTTCTTC. Its protein is CASSPSRLSSYNEQFF.

In its sample, this clone was seen a few times. The genes are TRBV5-4 and TRBJ2-1; D not certain. Between the trimmed V and J ends, which lost 0 bases and 6 bases, there was a span of 10 bases. This CDR3 has 14 amino acids. The germline CDR1 and CDR2 sequences are SGHNT and YYREEE (reference sequence). CDR3 region: CASSLEQIPNEQFF. In DNA, the CDR3 is TGTGCCAGCAGCTTGGAACAGATCCCCAATGAGCAGTTCTTC. The full variable domain, rest sourced from reference TRBV5-4 and TRBJ2-1, is ETGVTQSPTHLIKTRGQQVTLRCSSQSGHNTVSWYQQALGQGPQFIFQYYREEENGRGNFPPRFSGLQFPNYSSELNVNALELDDSALYLCASSLEQIPNEQFFGPGTRLTVL.

CDR3 region: CSVSTDRLYGYTF. The CDR3 DNA reads TGCAGCGTATCTACGGACAGGCTTTATGGCTACACCTTC. The rearrangement links TRBV29-1 to TRBJ1-2; 7 bases line up with TRBD1. This CDR3 is built from 13 residues. V was clipped by 6 bases and J by 5 bases; unmatched bases: 9. From germline, CDR1 is SQVTM and CDR2 ANQGSEA.

To note about this clone: A read error may account for a junction end that differs from germline. Other DNA sequences in this specimen translate into the identical CDR3. This chain connects TRBV10-3 to TRBJ2-5; a possible D gene is TRBD2 (5 bases). The CDR3 is 13 residues long. Germline lookup yields CDR1 ENHRY and CDR2 SYGVKD. The DNA of the CDR3 is TGTGCCATCAGTGGGACTGCCCAAGAGACTCAGTACTTC. Translating it yields CAISGTAQETQYF.

The rearrangement joins TRBV9 to TRBJ2-1; D possibly corresponds to TRBD2 (5 bases). Trimming shortened V by 7 bases and J by 3 bases, and 17 bases separated the two germline ends. The CDR3 contains 15 residues. Looked up from germline, CDR1 is SGDLS and CDR2 is YYNGEE. The DNA of the CDR3 is TGTGCCAGCCAACCGGACCCGGGGAACTACAATGAGCAGTTCTTC. This gives the protein CASQPDPGNYNEQFF.

The CDR3 here is CASRHREPEISYEQYF. In DNA form, the CDR3 reads TGTGCCAGCAGACACAGGGAACCGGAGATCTCCTACGAGCAGTACTTC. The chain uses TRBV2 and TRBJ2-7, with TRBD1 as a possible D gene (6 bases). CDR1 SNHLY and CDR2 FYNNEI come from the germline V gene. The CDR3 consists of 16 residues. V lost 6 bases and J 0 bases, leaving 18 bases between the germline ends.

The CDR3 sequence: CASRTRSQETQYF. The CDR3 DNA is TGCGCCAGCAGAACGCGGAGCCAAGAGACCCAGTACTTC. This rearrangement joins TRBV5-1 to TRBJ2-5; no definite D call. Trimming left V 5 bases short and J 1 base short, with 9 bases between. This CDR3 is 13 amino acids long. Germline V gene data show CDR1 as SGHRS and CDR2 as YFSETQ.

This clone was observed a handful of times. The chain couples TRBV28 to TRBJ2-7, with a weak D call TRBD1 (6 bases). V lost 5 bases to trimming and J lost 0 bases, with 14 bases between them. CDR3 size: 15 residues. Germline-derived CDR1 and CDR2 are MDHEN and SYDVKM. Here the CDR3 reads CASSDYRASSYEQYF. The CDR3 DNA reads TGTGCCAGCAGTGACTACAGGGCTAGCTCCTACGAGCAGTACTTC.

As regards this clone: Other DNA sequences within the sample encode an identical CDR3. The rearrangement links TRBV18 to TRBJ2-4; unclear D gene. V was trimmed by 3 bases and J by 0 bases, leaving 6 bases between them. The germline CDR1 and CDR2 sequences are KGHSH and LQKENI. This CDR3 is built from 14 residues. CDR3 sequence (DNA): TGTGCCAGCTCACCTTCCCTAGCCAAAAACATTCAGTACTTC. This encodes CASSPSLAKNIQYF.

This clone has just a few counts. The chain links TRBV25-1 to TRBJ2-1; 9 bases line up with TRBD1. The CDR3 is made up of 16 amino acids. CDR1 and CDR2 from the germline V gene are MGHDK and SYGVNS. V lost 4 bases and J lost 2; bases outside the gene matches: 6. Here the CDR3 DNA reads TGTGCCAGCAGTGTCACCGGGACAGGGACCTACAATGAGCAGTTCTTC. Its translation is CASSVTGTGTYNEQFF.

This chain uses TRBV30 with TRBJ2-2, with 11 positions matching TRBD1. Germline V gene data show CDR1 as GTSNPN and CDR2 as SVGIG (reference sequence). V was clipped by 3 bases and J by 5 bases; unmatched bases: 5. The CDR3 covers 15 residues. CDR3 sequence reads: CAWSRDRGSTGELFF. Written as DNA, the CDR3 is TGTGCCTGGAGCCGGGACAGGGGGTCAACCGGGGAGCTGTTTTTT.

The V gene is TRBV18, the J gene TRBJ2-7, with 9 bases that match TRBD2. Germline CDR1 is KGHSH and CDR2 is LQKENI. The CDR3 sequence is 14 residues long. V trimming: 5 bases; J trimming: 2 bases; junction bases outside the gene matches: 4. Here the CDR3 reads CASSKSSGAYEQYF. DNA for the CDR3: TGTGCCAGCTCAAAATCTAGCGGGGCCTACGAGCAGTACTTC.

This rearrangement joins TRBV6-5 to TRBJ2-1; 7 bases are shared with TRBD2. The germline gives CDR1 MNHEY, CDR2 SVGAGI. V gave up 10 bases and J gave up 0 bases; unmatched junction bases: 9. The CDR3 extends over 15 amino acids. CDR3 coding DNA: TGTGCCATCCAAGCGCGGGGGAGCTCCTACAATGAGCAGTTCTTC. Translated: CAIQARGSSYNEQFF.

This clone was counted only a few times. The rearrangement joins TRBV7-2 to TRBJ2-3, with 7 bases that match TRBD2. CDR3 length equals 15 residues. V shed 5 bases and J 3 bases; nucleotides not matched to a gene: 8. Germline V gene data show CDR1 as SGHTA and CDR2 as FQGNSA. CDR3 DNA: TGTGCCAGCAGCCCCCGGGGAGGGGAGACAGATACGCAGTATTTT. Translated: CASSPRGGETDTQYF.

This clone was seen a handful of times. V and J are TRBV13 and TRBJ2-2; 7 bases line up with TRBD1. The length of the CDR3 is 14 residues. Germline CDR1 is PRHDT and CDR2 is FYEKMQ (reference sequence). With 5 bases clipped from V and 7 bases from J, the junction kept 7 bases outside the gene matches. CDR3 protein: CASSTTTGVGELFF. The CDR3 DNA reads as TGTGCCAGCAGCACCACCACAGGGGTCGGGGAGCTGTTTTTT.

This clone was seen more than once but under ten times. CDR3 sequence (DNA): TGTGCCAGCAGCCAACCTCAGGGGGGCCCCCGAGCATACAATGAGCAGTTCTTC. It codes for CASSQPQGGPRAYNEQFF. This chain connects TRBV7-9 to TRBJ2-1, with a tentative D call TRBD1 (7 bases). Germline V gene sequence: CDR1 SEHNR, CDR2 FQNEAQ (reference sequence). Trimming took 5 bases from V and 4 from J, leaving 24 bases between them. The CDR3 totals 18 residues.

This clone appeared a few times. The DNA of the CDR3 is TGTGCCAGCAGCTCCCCGGGACTATTAGCCTACAATGAGCAGTTCTTC. It is translated as CASSSPGLLAYNEQFF. The chain is built from TRBV7-2 and TRBJ2-1; TRBD2 aligns across 7 bases. This CDR3 is built from 16 residues. With 4 bases clipped from V and 2 bases from J, the junction kept 8 bases outside the gene matches. Germline V CDR1 and CDR2: SGHTA, FQGNSA.

This clone was observed a handful of times. The V gene is TRBV7-2, the J gene TRBJ2-6, with D possibly TRBD2 on 6 matching bases. V was pared by 1 base and J by 0 bases, with 7 bases between. The CDR3 totals 16 residues. CDR1 and CDR2 (germline): SGHTA, FQGNSA. CDR3 sequence reads: CASSLGGDSGANVLTF. The DNA of the CDR3 is TGTGCCAGCAGCTTAGGCGGGGACTCTGGGGCCAACGTCCTGACTTTC. The complete variable domain, with remaining parts taken from reference TRBV7-2 and TRBJ2-6, reads GAGVSQSPSNKVTEKGKDVELRCDPISGHTALYWYRQSLGQGLEFLIYFQGNSAPDKSGLPSDRFSAERTGGSVSTLTIQRTQQEDSAVYLCASSLGGDSGANVLTFGAGSRLTVL.